This T cell receptor (beta chain) was captured by sequencing in a study of control samples from healthy donors and cancer patients. Assay used: immunoSEQ multiplex PCR; TCRdb lists only in-frame clones, some missing. The table has some 120,000 clones, around 93% seen once. Germline V CDR1 and CDR2: SGHDT, YYEEEE. This CDR3 has 15 amino acids. V gave up 0 bases and J gave up 4 bases, with 13 bases separating them. The material sequenced was blood. The TCR sequence derives from a man between 18 and 35 years old in good health. The chain recombines TRBV5-6 with TRBJ1-1; a weak D match, TRBD1 (6 bases). CDR3 sequence (DNA): TGTGCCAGCAGCTTGGAGCAGGGGCCCGGCACTGAAGCTTTCTTT. Translation gives CASSLEQGPGTEAFF.